Sequencing of this T cell receptor (beta chain) was carried out in a study of T cell responses to AZD1222 COVID-19 vaccine. Findings and limits, study-wide: Per reports, nearly half of all spike-specific TCRs target regions that are unmutated in variants.

The table came from immunoSEQ multiplex PCR; TCRdb's copy has only in-frame clones and leaves some out. The table shows roughly 120,000 clones, with more than 85% occurring only once. With V trimmed by 6 bases and J by 8 bases, 7 bases remained unmatched. Per the germline V gene, CDR1 is MNHEY and CDR2 is SMNVEV (reference sequence). This CDR3 is built from 13 residues. Turning to this clone: The antigen is unknown.

V usage is TRBV27 and J usage is TRBJ1-2, with 9 positions matching TRBD1. The starting material was peripheral blood, obtained 28 days after the second AZD1222 dose. This sequence was found in an adult who received the AZD1222 COVID-19 vaccine. The CDR3 bases are TGTGCCAGCAGACAACAGGGGGCGAAAGGCTACACCTTC. This encodes CASRQQGAKGYTF.